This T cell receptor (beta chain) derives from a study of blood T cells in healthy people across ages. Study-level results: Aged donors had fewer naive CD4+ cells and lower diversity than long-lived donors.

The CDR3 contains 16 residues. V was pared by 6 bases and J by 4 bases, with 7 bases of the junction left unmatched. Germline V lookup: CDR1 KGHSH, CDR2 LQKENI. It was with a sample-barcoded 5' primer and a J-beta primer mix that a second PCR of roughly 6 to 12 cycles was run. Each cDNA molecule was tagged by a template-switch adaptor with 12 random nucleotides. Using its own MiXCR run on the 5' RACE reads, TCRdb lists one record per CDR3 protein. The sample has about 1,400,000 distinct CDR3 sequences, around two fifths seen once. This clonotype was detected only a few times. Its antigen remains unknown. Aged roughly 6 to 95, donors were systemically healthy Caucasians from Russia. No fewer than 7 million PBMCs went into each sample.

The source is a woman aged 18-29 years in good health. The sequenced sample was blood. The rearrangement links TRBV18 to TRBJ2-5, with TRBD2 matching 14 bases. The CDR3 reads CASSAGLAGVGETQYF. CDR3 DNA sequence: TGTGCCAGCTCGGCGGGACTAGCGGGAGTAGGAGAGACCCAGTACTTC.